The TCR beta chain under discussion was sequenced for a study of OX40 agonist ivuxolimab in advanced cancers. On this clone itself: Its matching antigen is unknown.

Baseline, cycle 4 day 1, and cycle 7 day 1 were the blood sampling points. V lost 5 bases and J lost 5; bases outside the gene matches: 6. Germline V lookup: CDR1 SEHNR, CDR2 FQNEAQ (reference sequence). This CDR3 has 14 residues. Only in-frame clones appear in the TCRdb table, and some are missing; sequencing was by immunoSEQ multiplex PCR. The sample shows 70,000 to 75,000 clones, 70% to 90% of them seen only once. Whole-study findings and limits: Certain nonresponders additionally had low normalized T-cell clonal expansion.

The sequences come from CD4+ or CD8+ T cells sorted from blood, collected in a trial of the OX40 agonist ivuxolimab. This TCR was sampled from an adult with an advanced solid tumor such as melanoma, head and neck, liver or kidney cancer. V is TRBV7-9 and J is TRBJ2-1, with 7 bases aligning to TRBD1. The CDR3 nucleotides are TGTGCCAGCAGCAACCGACAGGGAGACAATGAGCAGTTCTTC. Translating it yields CASSNRQGDNEQFF.